One sample yielded the 18 T cell receptor beta chains listed below, sequenced in a study of cytomegalovirus exposure and HLA in healthy donors. The assay was immunoSEQ multiplex PCR, and TCRdb's table has in-frame clones only and misses some. In the table there are tens of thousands of clones, roughly 94% of which are singletons. The sample was PBMCs. These TCRs come from a woman younger than 35 in good health and CMV-seropositive.

This rearrangement joins TRBV5-4 to TRBJ1-4; TRBD1 agrees at 9 bases. CDR3 length: 15 residues. The V gene's germline CDR1 is SGHNT and CDR2 YYREEE (reference sequence). V lost 1 base to trimming and J lost 7 bases; unmatched junction nucleotides: 5. The CDR3: CASSLKQGAGEKLFF. DNA of the CDR3: TGTGCCAGCAGCTTGAAACAGGGGGCAGGTGAAAAACTGTTTTTT.

This chain connects TRBV6-5 to TRBJ1-1; D gene unclear. Germline assignment: CDR1 MNHEY and CDR2 SVGAGI. CDR3 length: 12 amino acids. V shed 6 bases and J shed 3 bases, with 8 bases lying between them. The CDR3 protein is CASREGDTEAFF. The CDR3 DNA reads as TGTGCCAGCAGGGAGGGAGACACTGAAGCTTTCTTT.

V gene TRBV5-6 combines with J gene TRBJ2-2, with 7 nucleotides matching TRBD1. Germline V gene sequence: CDR1 SGHDT, CDR2 YYEEEE. The CDR3 runs to 14 residues. V shed 4 bases and J 7 bases; nucleotides not matched to a gene: 7. CDR3 region: CASSGTVNVGELFF. The CDR3 DNA follows: TGTGCCAGCAGCGGGACAGTCAACGTCGGGGAGCTGTTTTTT.

The rearrangement links TRBV4-3 to TRBJ2-7; a possible D gene is TRBD2 (5 bases). Trimming took off 3 bases at V and 7 bases at J, with 19 bases between the two ends. Looked up from germline, CDR1 is LGHNA and CDR2 is YSLEER. This CDR3 comprises 15 residues. This CDR3 reads CASSHSLRGSGEQYF. CDR3 DNA sequence: TGCGCCAGCAGCCACTCCCTGAGAGGGAGCGGAGAGCAGTACTTC.

The chain couples TRBV6-6 to TRBJ2-7; 7 bases line up with TRBD2. The junction had 4 bases not matched to a gene; V was cut back by 2 bases and J by 0 bases. Germline V gene sequence: CDR1 MNHNY, CDR2 SVGAGI (reference sequence). The CDR3 extends over 15 amino acids. The CDR3 loop is CASSYAPSGSYEQYF. CDR3 coding DNA: TGTGCCAGCAGTTACGCCCCTAGCGGCTCCTACGAGCAGTACTTC.

The chain links TRBV5-6 to TRBJ1-2, with D hard to call. The CDR3 covers 14 residues. Per the germline V gene, CDR1 is SGHDT and CDR2 is YYEEEE. V was trimmed by 0 bases and J by 2 bases, leaving 8 bases between them. CDR3 loop: CASSLALSNYGYTF. CDR3 nucleotide sequence: TGTGCCAGCAGCTTGGCCCTTTCCAACTATGGCTACACCTTC.

This clone occurred once. The chain employs TRBV6-5 and TRBJ1-1; D is undetermined. The CDR3 extends over 13 amino acids. Trimming pared 6 bases from V and 6 bases from J, leaving 14 bases between. From germline, CDR1 is MNHEY and CDR2 SVGAGI. The CDR3 here is CASSTGRRSEAFF. The CDR3 region has the DNA TGTGCCAGCAGCACGGGCCGGAGGTCTGAAGCTTTCTTT.

This clone was observed a single time. The J gene is TRBJ2-7, the V gene TRBV6-1; 9 nucleotides match TRBD2. Germline V lookup: CDR1 MNHNS, CDR2 SASEGT. The CDR3 runs to 16 residues. With V trimmed by 2 bases and J by 2 bases, 7 bases remained unmatched. CDR3 coding DNA: TGTGCCAGCAGTGAACGTAGCGGGGGAACCACCTACGAGCAGTACTTC. Translating it yields CASSERSGGTTYEQYF.

This chain links TRBV11-1 with TRBJ2-1; 11 positions agree with TRBD1. CDR1 is SGHAT, CDR2 FQDESV, per germline (reference sequence). The CDR3 is 15 residues long. With V trimmed by 4 bases and J by 6 bases, 5 bases remained unmatched. The CDR3 is CASSSDRGRINEQFF. CDR3 coding DNA: TGTGCCAGCAGCTCGGACAGGGGGCGCATCAATGAGCAGTTCTTC.

The chain joins TRBV13 to TRBJ2-7, with TRBD2 matching 9 bases. Per germline, CDR1 PRHDT and CDR2 FYEKMQ (reference sequence). This CDR3 contains 14 residues. The V and J ends lost 5 bases and 5 bases, in that order; junction bases with no gene match: 7. This chain's CDR3 is CASSHKRGADEQYF. CDR3 DNA: TGTGCCAGCAGCCATAAGCGGGGGGCGGACGAGCAGTACTTC.

This clone was picked up one time. The chain is built from TRBV18 and TRBJ1-2; D is possibly TRBD1 (6 bases). This CDR3 comprises 15 residues. Germline CDR1 reads KGHSH; CDR2 reads LQKENI. The germline V and J ends were trimmed by 2 bases and 7 bases, with 17 bases remaining between them. The CDR3 reads CASSPGGTGILGYTF. CDR3 sequence (DNA): TGTGCCAGCTCACCAGGGGGCACAGGGATTCTTGGCTACACCTTC.

The chain employs TRBV2 and TRBJ2-1; 9 bases line up with TRBD1. The CDR3 runs 17 residues. Germline trimming cut 1 base from V and 7 bases from J; bases unmatched to any gene: 11. CDR1 SNHLY and CDR2 FYNNEI come from the germline V gene. CDR3 sequence: CASSEEGTGSVFNEQFF. DNA of the CDR3: TGTGCCAGCAGTGAAGAGGGGACAGGGTCCGTTTTTAATGAGCAGTTCTTC. Full variable domain (missing parts from reference TRBV2 and TRBJ2-1): EPEVTQTPSHQVTQMGQEVILRCVPISNHLYFYWYRQILGQKVEFLVSFYNNEISEKSEIFDDQFSVERPDGSNFTLKIRSTKLEDSAMYFCASSEEGTGSVFNEQFFGPGTRLTVL.

The V and J genes are TRBV6-5 and TRBJ1-1, with 8 bases that match TRBD1. This CDR3 is 13 amino acids long. V dropped 4 bases and J dropped 7; count of bases not matched to a gene: 5. Germline CDR1 is MNHEY and CDR2 is SVGAGI. CDR3 DNA: TGTGCCAGCAGTTGGGGACAGGTGGTTGAAGCTTTCTTT. Amino acids: CASSWGQVVEAFF.

Points on this clone: The identical CDR3 is also encoded by other nucleotide sequences in the sample. V usage is TRBV4-2 and J usage is TRBJ2-1, with TRBD2 identical over 12 bases. V shed 2 bases, J shed 4 bases, and the junction held 3 bases outside the gene matches. Germline V gene sequence: CDR1 LGHNA, CDR2 YNFKEQ. The CDR3 is made up of 16 amino acids. The CDR3, as DNA: TGTGCCAGCAGCCAACGGACTAGCGGGGCATACAATGAGCAGTTCTTC. It encodes CASSQRTSGAYNEQFF.

The chain employs TRBV2 and TRBJ2-2, with 10 bases that match TRBD1. Germline CDR1 SNHLY, CDR2 FYNNEI. The CDR3 has 14 residues. Unmatched junction bases numbered 3, after V lost 4 bases and J lost 7 bases. CDR3 sequence (DNA): TGTGCCAGCAGTGCGGACAGGGGGAGCGGGGAGCTGTTTTTT. Its translation: CASSADRGSGELFF.

In its sample, this clone was seen a few times. The chain uses TRBV15 and TRBJ1-4; no firm D call. The CDR3 runs 15 residues. The V gene lost 3 bases and the J gene lost 1 base, with 9 bases spanning the gap. CDR1 LNHNV and CDR2 YYDKDF come from the germline V gene (reference sequence). The CDR3 reads CATSRTRGTNEKLFF. Here the CDR3 DNA reads TGTGCCACCAGCAGGACGCGCGGAACTAATGAAAAACTGTTTTTT.

This clone appeared once. The chain links TRBV27 to TRBJ2-3; TRBD2 aligns across 8 bases. Germline values: CDR1 MNHEY, CDR2 SMNVEV (reference sequence). This CDR3 has 17 residues. V gave up 3 bases and J gave up 4 bases; unmatched junction bases: 12. The CDR3 region is CASSLTGGRSPPDTQYF. CDR3 nucleotides: TGTGCCAGCAGTTTGACGGGCGGGAGGTCCCCCCCAGATACGCAGTATTTT.

The gene calls are TRBV5-4 and TRBJ2-2; D is perhaps TRBD2 (5 bases). V was pared by 4 bases and J by 9 bases, with 13 bases between. The CDR3 loop spans 13 amino acids. CDR1 and CDR2 from the germline V gene are SGHNT and YYREEE (reference sequence). Here the CDR3 reads CASSQYRDRELFF. The CDR3 bases are TGTGCCAGCAGCCAATATCGGGATCGGGAGCTGTTTTTT.